Presented here are 4 T cell receptor beta chains from one specimen sequenced in a study of T cell changes during pregnancy in multiple sclerosis. The protocol was immunoSEQ multiplex PCR, while the TCRdb copy is restricted to in-frame clones and leaves out a portion. The sample has 35,000 or so clones, 89% seen once; the top ten hold roughly 0.78%. The sequenced sample was CD4+ T cells from peripheral blood mononuclear cells, obtained after pregnancy. The receptors were sampled from a female donor in good health, enrolled as a control in a pregnancy study.

The chain employs TRBV7-9 and TRBJ1-5; TRBD1 is a possible D gene (6 bases). This CDR3 contains 16 residues. CDR1 and CDR2 from the germline V gene are SEHNR and FQNEAQ (reference sequence). Trimming left V 5 bases short and J 0 bases short, with 14 bases between. This CDR3 is CASSTQQGSSNQPQHF. The CDR3 region has the DNA TGTGCCAGCAGCACCCAACAGGGAAGTAGCAATCAGCCCCAGCATTTT.

The rearrangement joins TRBV5-1 to TRBJ2-4, with 8 bases identical to TRBD2. Germline CDR1 is SGHRS and CDR2 is YFSETQ. Unmatched junction bases numbered 13, after V lost 5 bases and J lost 0 bases. The CDR3 length is 18 residues. The CDR3 sequence: CASSTGRAGAVAKNIQYF. CDR3 DNA: TGCGCCAGCAGTACAGGGAGAGCGGGGGCGGTAGCCAAAAACATTCAGTACTTC.

In nucleotides, the CDR3 is TGTGCCAGCAGCAAAAGACGGCTAGCGGGAGCGCGGACCGGGGAGCTGTTTTTT. It specifies CASSKRRLAGARTGELFF. V and J are TRBV21-1 and TRBJ2-2; the listed D gene, TRBD2, was not tested against the DNA. TRBV21-1 is a pseudogene locus. This CDR3 has 18 amino acids.

V is TRBV6-5 and J is TRBJ2-3; TRBD1 might be the D (7 bases). V dropped 1 base and J dropped 4 bases, with 15 bases sitting between them. This CDR3 is built from 16 residues. The V gene's germline CDR1 is MNHEY and CDR2 SVGAGI. DNA for the CDR3: TGTGCCAGCAGTTACTTGATGACAGGGAGGCCAGATACGCAGTATTTT. It encodes CASSYLMTGRPDTQYF.